This T cell receptor (beta chain) was profiled in a study of blood T cell repertoires in COVID-19. Profiling relied on immunoSEQ multiplex PCR, and the TCRdb table lists in-frame clones only, not all of them. The data show 200,000 to 300,000 clones, around nine tenths seen once. The CDR3 consists of 15 residues. The trim removed 4 bases at V and 4 bases at J, leaving 10 bases unmatched. The germline V gene encodes CDR1 SGDLS and CDR2 YYNGEE. The receptor was derived from a man aged 30 to 39 with COVID-19, enrolled during active disease. What was sequenced was peripheral blood. The chain joins TRBV9 to TRBJ1-2; 7 positions match TRBD1. For the CDR3, the DNA is TGTGCCAGCAGCCCAAGACAGGGAACCGTCTATGGCTACACCTTC. Translation gives CASSPRQGTVYGYTF. Drawing the rest from reference TRBV9 and TRBJ1-2, the complete variable domain is DSGVTQTPKHLITATGQRVTLRCSPRSGDLSVYWYQQSLDQGLQFLIQYYNGEERAKGNILERFSAQQFPDLHSELNLSSLELGDSALYFCASSPRQGTVYGYTFGSGTRLTVV.